This entry is about one T cell receptor (beta chain). The data are from a study of blood T cell repertoires in COVID-19. Whole-study context: The analysed material was cDNA or gDNA that came from T cells, B-cell-depleted T cells, or PBMCs.

Assay used: immunoSEQ multiplex PCR; TCRdb lists only in-frame clones, some missing. The sample holds about 200,000 clones, approximately 82% seen once. Trimming took off 1 base at V and 7 bases at J, with 11 bases between the two ends. CDR1 and CDR2 (germline): MGHRA, YSYEKL. The CDR3 length is 14 residues. The chain employs TRBV4-1 and TRBJ2-1; a possible D gene is TRBD2 (5 bases). Sample: peripheral blood. This receptor was taken from a human donor with acute or convalescent COVID-19. The donor label of this sample is uncertain. CDR3 residues: CASSQVTRRNEQFF. CDR3 DNA: TGCGCCAGCAGCCAAGTAACGCGGAGGAATGAGCAGTTCTTC.